This T cell receptor beta chain stems from a study of identical twins (dated by TCRdb to 2016 to 2018). General notes on the study: The study deep-sequenced TCR alpha and beta repertoires from monozygotic twins, unrelated adults of various ages and cord blood to test whether fetal clonotypes persist. To rule out contamination, the twin experiments were replicated at different times with different library preparation protocols. Summary of the overall study and its limitations: Because the same donors could not be followed over many years, the conclusions relied on cross-sectional statistical analysis. A weaker excess of twin sharing was found in beta out-of-frame sequences because the signal-to-noise ratio was lowered by fewer shared sequences. Fewer insertions were carried by abundant cord blood beta clonotypes; a weaker similar trend was observed in young adult naive repertoires, while no such trend was observed in memory repertoires. Zero-insertion analyses could be partly confounded by invariant T cells such as MAIT and iNKT, though diverse VJ usage argued against such confounding for most clonotypes. Out-of-frame TCR alpha sharing in monozygotic twins was systematically underestimated by recombination models, whereas sharing between unrelated individuals was in agreement with the recombination models. Out-of-frame TCR alpha sequences shared between twins showed an excess of low generation-probability sequences compared with coincidental sharing between unrelated individuals.

Library prep was done by 5' RACE. TCRdb records Illumina HiSeq 2000 as the sequencer. Template switching introduced a universal primer binding site; the final cDNA contained a unique molecular identifier, enabling accurate counting of TCR cDNA molecules. First-strand cDNA for TCR alpha and beta chains was synthesized from specific primers in the conserved constant-segment region. To control for contamination, each cDNA library was double barcoded with a SMART-Mk sample barcode plus Illumina barcodes. TruSeq adapter sequences and Illumina sample barcodes were added in two successive PCR steps. The Illumina HiSeq platform was used with custom primers to sequence TCR alpha and beta cDNA libraries. The paper's data handling went like this. Unique molecular identifiers were extracted from raw reads with MiGEC, and CDR3 positions were determined with MiXCR. Recombination models were inferred per individual with the repgenHMM and IGoR tools using an EM algorithm. Shared clonotype analysis was performed with the tcR package in R, normalizing sharing by the product of cloneset sizes. Out-of-frame nonproductive sequences were analyzed to study raw recombination free of thymic and clonal selection effects. TCRdb itself trimmed the public reads at Q25 with fastp, ran MiXCR and retained productive beta chains. When rows share a CDR3 protein, they turn into one entry using the most common DNA and genes. None of the V and J calls come from the authors' own analysis; TCRdb made them. In this sample the table shows 210,000 or so distinct CDR3 sequences, approximately 15% of which occur a single time. The ten largest account for less than 45% of the sample.

The CDR3 spans 13 residues, from the cysteine through the phenylalanine. Left in the record is the CDR3 DNA by itself, 39 bases read in frame from the first base. Trimming takes 4 bases from V and 10 bases from J, and the germline ends sit 14 bases apart. CDR1 and CDR2, looked up from the germline V gene, are MRHNA and SNTAGT. Concerning this clonotype itself: What antigen it recognizes has not been identified. No base qualities exist here, and no much larger clone lies one base off it.

Every donor in the study was a healthy Caucasian. The twin cohort consisted of three pairs of female monozygotic twins, all aged 18 to 29 years. CD4+ and CD8+ T cell populations were isolated with positive isolation kits from Invitrogen. The same sample was also used in a study of T cells expressing NK-cell markers. As described in the second report: In sorted CD3+CD56+NKG2C+, CD3+CD56+NKG2C- and CD3+CD56-NKG2C+ T-cell subsets from several donors, TCR beta-chain repertoires were profiled. Among the eight sequenced donors, only one was HCMV-seronegative, while the other seven were HCMV-seropositive. To restrict sorting to alphabetaTCR-expressing T cells, an anti-gammadeltaTCR antibody was added in several experiments. For several donors, the dominant CD3+CD56+NKG2C+ clonotypes were among the top 10 CD8+ clonotypes and accounted for roughly 1.0-8% of CD8+ T cells. Those dominant clonotypes were again the most abundant among CD3+CD56-NKG2C+ cells in a handful of donors, at roughly 25-60.1%. It remained unclear whether the expanded NKG2C-expressing T cell clones were specific for HCMV antigens. The study sequenced eight donors, all healthy volunteers chosen at random: three men and five women. HCMV-specific IgG was detected in serum with a commercial ELISA kit to determine HCMV serostatus. Reads were demultiplexed and grouped by UMI with MIGEC, and clonotypes were assembled and quantified with MiTCR. To exclude erroneous sequences, only TCR cDNA sequences supported by at least two reads were retained. The tcR package was used for downstream repertoire analysis, with clonotypes matched between fractions based on CDR3 nucleotide sequence plus V segment. VDJmatch was used to annotate antigen specificity against VDJdb, with one amino acid substitution allowed in CDR3.

Sequenced: CD8+ T cells sorted from blood. The sequence links TRBV6-4 to TRBJ2-1; too little of a D gene remains to name it. The source of this sequence is a woman younger than 30 in good health. The CDR3 protein sequence reads: CASSGGPQEEQFF. The DNA is as follows: TGTGCCAGCAGTGGTGGACCGCAGGAGGAGCAGTTCTTC.